This T cell receptor beta chain was observed in a study of T cell repertoires in cytomegalovirus infection. V lost 3 bases to trimming and J lost 6 bases, with 23 bases between them. The CDR3 spans 17 residues. Per the germline V gene, CDR1 is KGHSH and CDR2 is LQKENI. One entry per CDR3 protein results from TCRdb running MiXCR on the reads. The profile shows roughly 280,000 distinct CDR3 sequences, less than 25% of them singletons. This clonotype was recorded at least ten times. The antigen remains unidentified. The sequence was collected from a human donor in good health (CMV status not recorded). Some clones in this sample may be carry-over from other donors' samples. This sequence joins TRBV18 and TRBJ1-1; D is unclear. The sample in question was cultured PBMCs, obtained from culture after CMV antigen stimulation. In DNA form, the CDR3 reads TGTGCCAGCTCACCGGTCGGCCCATCAAGTCATATCGCTGAAGCTTTCTTT. Residues: CASSPVGPSSHIAEAFF.